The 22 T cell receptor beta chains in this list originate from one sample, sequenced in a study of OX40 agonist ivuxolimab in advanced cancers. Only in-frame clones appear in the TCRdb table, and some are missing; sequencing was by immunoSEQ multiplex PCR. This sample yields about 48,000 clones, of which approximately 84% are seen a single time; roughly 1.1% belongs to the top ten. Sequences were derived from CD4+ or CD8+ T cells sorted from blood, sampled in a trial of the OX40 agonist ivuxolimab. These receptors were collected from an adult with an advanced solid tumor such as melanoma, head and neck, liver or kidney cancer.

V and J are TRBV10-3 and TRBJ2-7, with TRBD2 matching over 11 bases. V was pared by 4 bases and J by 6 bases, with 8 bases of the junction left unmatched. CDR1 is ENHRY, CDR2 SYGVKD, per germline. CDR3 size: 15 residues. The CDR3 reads CAISAGSGGAGEQYF. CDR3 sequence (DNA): TGTGCCATCAGTGCGGGTAGCGGGGGGGCTGGCGAGCAGTACTTC.

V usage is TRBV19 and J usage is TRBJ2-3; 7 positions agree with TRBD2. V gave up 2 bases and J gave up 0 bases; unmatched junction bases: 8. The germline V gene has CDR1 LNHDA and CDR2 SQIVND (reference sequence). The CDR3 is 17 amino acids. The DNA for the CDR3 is TGTGCCAGTAGTATAAGTGGTGGTAGCGGGAGCACAGATACGCAGTATTTT. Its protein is CASSISGGSGSTDTQYF.

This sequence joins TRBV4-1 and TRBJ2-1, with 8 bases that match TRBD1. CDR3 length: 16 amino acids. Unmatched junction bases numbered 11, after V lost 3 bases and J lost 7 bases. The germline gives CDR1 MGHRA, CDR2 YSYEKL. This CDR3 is CASSHLTGAKRNEQFF. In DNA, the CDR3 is TGCGCCAGCAGCCACTTGACAGGGGCTAAAAGGAATGAGCAGTTCTTC.

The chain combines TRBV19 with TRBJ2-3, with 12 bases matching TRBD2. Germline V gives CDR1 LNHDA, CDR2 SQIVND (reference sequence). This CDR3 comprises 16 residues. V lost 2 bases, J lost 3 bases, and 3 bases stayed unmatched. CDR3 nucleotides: TGTGCCAGTAGTATAAGGGGGACTAGCGGGACAGATACGCAGTATTTT. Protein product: CASSIRGTSGTDTQYF.

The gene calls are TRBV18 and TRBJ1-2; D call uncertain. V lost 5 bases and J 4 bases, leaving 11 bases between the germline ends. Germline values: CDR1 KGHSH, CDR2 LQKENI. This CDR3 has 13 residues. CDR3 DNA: TGTGCCAGCTCATCTAGGGTGGGCTATGGCTACACCTTC. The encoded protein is CASSSRVGYGYTF.

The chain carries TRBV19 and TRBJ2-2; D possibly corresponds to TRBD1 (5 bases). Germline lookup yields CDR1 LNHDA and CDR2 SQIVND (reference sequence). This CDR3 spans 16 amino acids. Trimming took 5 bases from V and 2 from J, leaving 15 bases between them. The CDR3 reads CASSYAIGANTGELFF. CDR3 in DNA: TGTGCCAGTAGTTACGCGATAGGGGCAAACACCGGGGAGCTGTTTTTT.

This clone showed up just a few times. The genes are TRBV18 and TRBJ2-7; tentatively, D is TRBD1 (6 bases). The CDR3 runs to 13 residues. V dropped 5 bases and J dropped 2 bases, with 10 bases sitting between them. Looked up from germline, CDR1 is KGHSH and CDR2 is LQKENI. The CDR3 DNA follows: TGTGCCAGCTCATCCGGACAGCCCTACGAGCAGTACTTC. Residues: CASSSGQPYEQYF.

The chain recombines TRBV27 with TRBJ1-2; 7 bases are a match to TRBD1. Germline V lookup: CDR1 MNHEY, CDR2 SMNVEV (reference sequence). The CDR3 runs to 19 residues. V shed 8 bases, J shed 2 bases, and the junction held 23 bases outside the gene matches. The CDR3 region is CASASLVLGEGALNYGYTF. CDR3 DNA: TGTGCCAGCGCGTCTCTAGTACTCGGAGAGGGGGCATTAAACTATGGCTACACCTTC.

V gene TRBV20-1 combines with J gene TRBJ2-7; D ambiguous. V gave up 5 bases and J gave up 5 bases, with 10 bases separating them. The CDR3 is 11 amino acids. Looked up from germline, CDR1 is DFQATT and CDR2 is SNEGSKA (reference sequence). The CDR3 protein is CSAGYIDEQYF. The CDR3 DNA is TGCAGTGCTGGGTACATTGACGAGCAGTACTTC.

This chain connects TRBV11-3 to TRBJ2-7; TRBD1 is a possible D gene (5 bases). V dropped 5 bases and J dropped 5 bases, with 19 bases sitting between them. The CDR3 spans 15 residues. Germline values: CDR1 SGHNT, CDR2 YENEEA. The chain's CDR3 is CASSIRGIYPHEQYF. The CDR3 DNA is TGTGCCAGCAGCATTAGGGGCATCTACCCCCACGAGCAGTACTTC.

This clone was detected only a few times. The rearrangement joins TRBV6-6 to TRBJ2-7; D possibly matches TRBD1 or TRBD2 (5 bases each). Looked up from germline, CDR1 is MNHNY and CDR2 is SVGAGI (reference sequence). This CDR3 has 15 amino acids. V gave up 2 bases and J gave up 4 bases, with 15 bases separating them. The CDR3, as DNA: TGTGCCAGCAGTTACGGGACGAGGGGTGGTTACGAGCAGTACTTC. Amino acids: CASSYGTRGGYEQYF.

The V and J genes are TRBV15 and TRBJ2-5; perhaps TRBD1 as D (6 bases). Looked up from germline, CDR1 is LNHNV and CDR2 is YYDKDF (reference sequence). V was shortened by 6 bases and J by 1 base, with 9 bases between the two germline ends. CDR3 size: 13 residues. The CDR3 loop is CATRRTVQETQYF. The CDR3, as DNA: TGTGCCACCAGAAGGACAGTCCAAGAGACCCAGTACTTC. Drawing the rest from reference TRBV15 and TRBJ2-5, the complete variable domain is DAMVIQNPRYQVTQFGKPVTLSCSQTLNHNVMYWYQQKSSQAPKLLFHYYDKDFNNEADTPDNFQSRRPNTSFCFLDIRSPGLGDTAMYLCATRRTVQETQYFGPGTRLLVL.

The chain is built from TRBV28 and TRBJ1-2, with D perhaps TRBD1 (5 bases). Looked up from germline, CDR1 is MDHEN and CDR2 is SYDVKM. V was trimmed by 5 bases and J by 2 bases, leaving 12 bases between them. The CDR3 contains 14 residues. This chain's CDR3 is CASSHGGRNYGYTF. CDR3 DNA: TGTGCCAGCAGTCATGGGGGACGGAACTATGGCTACACCTTC.

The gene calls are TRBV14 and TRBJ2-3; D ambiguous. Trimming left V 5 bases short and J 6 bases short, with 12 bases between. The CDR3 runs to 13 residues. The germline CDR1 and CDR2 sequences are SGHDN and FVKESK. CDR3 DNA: TGTGCCAGCAGCGTCATTTACACGGATACGCAGTATTTT. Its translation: CASSVIYTDTQYF.

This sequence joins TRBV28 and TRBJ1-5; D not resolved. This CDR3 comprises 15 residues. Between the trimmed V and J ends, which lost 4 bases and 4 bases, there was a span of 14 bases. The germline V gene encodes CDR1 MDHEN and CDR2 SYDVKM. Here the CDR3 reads CASSYRGGLNQPQHF. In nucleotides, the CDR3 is TGTGCCAGCAGTTACCGTGGCGGGCTTAATCAGCCCCAGCATTTT.

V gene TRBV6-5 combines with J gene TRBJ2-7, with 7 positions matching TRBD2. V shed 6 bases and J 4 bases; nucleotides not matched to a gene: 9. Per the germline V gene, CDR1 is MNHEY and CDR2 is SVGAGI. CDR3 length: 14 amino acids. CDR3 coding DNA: TGTGCCAGCAGACGCCTGGGAGGGCTTTACGAGCAGTACTTC. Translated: CASRRLGGLYEQYF.

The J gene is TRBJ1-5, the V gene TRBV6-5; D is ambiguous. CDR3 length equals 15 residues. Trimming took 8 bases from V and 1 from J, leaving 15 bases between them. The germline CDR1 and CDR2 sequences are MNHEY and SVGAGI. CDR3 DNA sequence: TGTGCCAGCCCCTCAGCCCGCAGAAGCAATCAGCCCCAGCATTTT. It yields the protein CASPSARRSNQPQHF.

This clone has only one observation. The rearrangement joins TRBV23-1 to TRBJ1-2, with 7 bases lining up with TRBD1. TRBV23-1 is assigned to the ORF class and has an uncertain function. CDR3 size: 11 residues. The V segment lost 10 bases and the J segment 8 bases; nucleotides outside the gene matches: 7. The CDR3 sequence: CATGQPKGYTF. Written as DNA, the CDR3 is TGCGCCACGGGACAGCCGAAAGGCTACACCTTC.

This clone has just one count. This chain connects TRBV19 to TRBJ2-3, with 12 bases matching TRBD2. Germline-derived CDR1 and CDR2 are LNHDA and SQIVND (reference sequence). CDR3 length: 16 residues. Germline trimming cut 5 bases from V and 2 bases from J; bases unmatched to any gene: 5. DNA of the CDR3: TGTGCCAGTAGTCTGGGACTAGCGGGCGTCACAGATACGCAGTATTTT. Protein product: CASSLGLAGVTDTQYF.

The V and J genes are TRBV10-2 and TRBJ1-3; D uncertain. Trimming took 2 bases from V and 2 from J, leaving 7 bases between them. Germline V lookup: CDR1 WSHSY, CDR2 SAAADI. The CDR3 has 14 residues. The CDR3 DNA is TGCGCCAGCAGTGAGGTTCGTGCTGGAAACACCATATATTTT. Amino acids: CASSEVRAGNTIYF.

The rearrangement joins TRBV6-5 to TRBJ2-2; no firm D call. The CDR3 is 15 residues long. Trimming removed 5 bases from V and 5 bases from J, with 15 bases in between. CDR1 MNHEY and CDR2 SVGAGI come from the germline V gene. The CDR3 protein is CASSRNTGGTGELFF. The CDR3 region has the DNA TGTGCCAGCAGTCGTAACACCGGTGGGACCGGGGAGCTGTTTTTT.

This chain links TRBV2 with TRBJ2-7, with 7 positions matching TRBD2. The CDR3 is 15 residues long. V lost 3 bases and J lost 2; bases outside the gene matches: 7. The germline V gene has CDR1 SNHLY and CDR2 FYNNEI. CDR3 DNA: TGTGCCAGCAGTGAGTTCGCTAGCGGTCCCTACGAGCAGTACTTC. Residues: CASSEFASGPYEQYF.